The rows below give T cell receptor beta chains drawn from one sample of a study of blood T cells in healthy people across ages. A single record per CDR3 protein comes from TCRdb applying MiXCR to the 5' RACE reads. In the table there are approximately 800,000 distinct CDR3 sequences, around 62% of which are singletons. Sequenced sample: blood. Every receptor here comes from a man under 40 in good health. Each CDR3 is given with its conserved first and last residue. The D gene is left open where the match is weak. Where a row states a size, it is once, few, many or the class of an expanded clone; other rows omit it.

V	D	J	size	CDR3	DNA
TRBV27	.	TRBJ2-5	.	CASSLTAASQETQYF	TGTGCCAGCAGCTTGACAGCAGCCTCCCAAGAGACCCAGTACTTC
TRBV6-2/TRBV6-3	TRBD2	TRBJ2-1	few	CASSYSASGGVYNEQFF	TGTGCCAGCAGTTACTCCGCTAGCGGGGGAGTCTACAATGAGCAGTTCTTC
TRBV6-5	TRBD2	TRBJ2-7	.	CASSYSASGGYGYEQYF	TGTGCCAGCAGTTACTCGGCTAGCGGGGGGTACGGGTACGAGCAGTACTTC
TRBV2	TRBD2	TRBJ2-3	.	CASRRTSDDTQYF	TGTGCCAGCAGAAGGACTAGCGACGATACGCAGTATTTT
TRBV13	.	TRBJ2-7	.	CASSPHPAYEQYF	TGTGCCAGCAGCCCCCACCCAGCCTACGAGCAGTACTTC
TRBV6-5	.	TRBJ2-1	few	CASSIRDMEFF	TGTGCCAGCAGTATCCGGGACATGGAGTTCTTC
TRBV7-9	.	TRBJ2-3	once	CASSLGVTPSTDTQYF	TGTGCCAGCAGCTTAGGGGTGACGCCTAGCACAGATACGCAGTATTTT
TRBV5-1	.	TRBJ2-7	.	CASSASQVAYEQYF	TGCGCCAGCAGCGCTTCGCAAGTAGCCTACGAGCAGTACTTC
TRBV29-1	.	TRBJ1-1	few	CSQIEQGAEAFF	TGCAGCCAAATCGAACAGGGCGCTGAAGCTTTCTTT
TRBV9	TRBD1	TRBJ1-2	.	CASSDRDRNYGYTF	TGTGCCAGCAGCGATCGGGACAGAAACTATGGCTACACCTTC
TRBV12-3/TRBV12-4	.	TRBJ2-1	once	CASSPSTGAYNEQFF	TGTGCCAGCAGCCCCTCGACGGGGGCCTACAATGAGCAGTTCTTC
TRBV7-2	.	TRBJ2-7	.	CASSLIRGRLNEQYF	TGTGCCAGCAGCTTAATCCGGGGGCGCCTCAACGAGCAGTACTTC
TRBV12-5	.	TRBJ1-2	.	CASGLEGGGYTF	TGTGCTAGTGGTTTAGAGGGAGGTGGCTACACCTTC
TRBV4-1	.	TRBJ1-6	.	CASSLQISSPLHF	TGCGCCAGCAGCCTCCAAATCTCTTCACCCCTCCACTTT
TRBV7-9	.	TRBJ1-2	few	CASIAAQGYGYTF	TGTGCCAGCATCGCCGCTCAGGGGTATGGCTACACCTTC
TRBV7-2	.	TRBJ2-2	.	CASSLTRRTGELFF	TGTGCCAGCAGCTTAACTAGGAGGACCGGGGAGCTGTTTTTT
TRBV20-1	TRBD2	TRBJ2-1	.	CSGSASEAGGLGEQFF	TGCAGTGGCTCCGCCTCTGAGGCGGGGGGCCTGGGGGAGCAGTTCTTC
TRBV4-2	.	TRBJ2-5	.	CASSQDGLGGGPSKTQYF	TGTGCCAGCAGCCAAGATGGGCTCGGAGGGGGGCCAAGTAAGACCCAGTACTTC
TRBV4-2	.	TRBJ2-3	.	CASSQDGTPITDTQYF	TGTGCCAGCAGCCAAGACGGGACTCCAATTACAGATACGCAGTATTTT
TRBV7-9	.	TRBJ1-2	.	CASSFGYNYGYTF	TGTGCCAGCAGCTTTGGATATAACTATGGCTACACCTTC
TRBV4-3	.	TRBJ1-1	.	CASSLLYQGGTEAFF	TGCGCCAGCAGCCTCCTGTACCAGGGAGGCACTGAAGCTTTCTTT
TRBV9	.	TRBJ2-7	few	CASSVGGTNSYEQYF	TGTGCCAGCAGCGTAGGGGGGACCAACTCCTACGAGCAGTACTTC
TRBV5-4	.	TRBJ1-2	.	CASSRDTLYGYTF	TGTGCCAGCAGCCGGGACACCCTCTATGGCTACACCTTC
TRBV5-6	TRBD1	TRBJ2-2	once	CASSTGTGMPGELFF	TGTGCCAGCAGCACCGGGACAGGGATGCCCGGGGAGCTGTTTTTT
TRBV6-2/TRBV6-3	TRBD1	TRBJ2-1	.	CASSPGRTGTYNEQFF	TGTGCCAGCAGCCCAGGGAGGACAGGGACCTACAATGAGCAGTTCTTC
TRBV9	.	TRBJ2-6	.	CASSVLQVPSGANVLTF	TGTGCCAGCAGCGTACTCCAGGTACCCTCTGGGGCCAACGTCCTGACTTTC
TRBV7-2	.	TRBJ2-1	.	CASNKYNEQFF	TGTGCCAGCAACAAATACAATGAGCAGTTCTTC
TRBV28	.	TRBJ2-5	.	CASSCGARETQYF	TGTGCCAGCAGTTGCGGAGCCAGGGAGACCCAGTACTTC
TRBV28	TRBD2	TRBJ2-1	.	CASSLPAGVSDNEQFF	TGTGCCAGCAGTTTACCAGCGGGGGTTAGCGACAATGAGCAGTTCTTC
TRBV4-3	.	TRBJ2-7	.	CASSRRDRGGSYEQYF	TGCGCCAGCAGCCGGAGAGACAGGGGAGGGTCCTACGAGCAGTACTTC
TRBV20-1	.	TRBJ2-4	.	CSARDMAENIQYF	TGCAGTGCTAGAGATATGGCGGAAAACATTCAGTACTTC
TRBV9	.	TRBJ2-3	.	CASRAEDRGRDTQYF	TGTGCCAGCAGGGCTGAGGACAGAGGACGGGATACGCAGTATTTT
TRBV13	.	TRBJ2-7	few	CASSSEGGTSEQYF	TGTGCCAGCAGCAGCGAAGGGGGAACAAGCGAGCAGTACTTC
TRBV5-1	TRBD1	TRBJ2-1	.	CASRDRATGEQFF	TGCGCCAGCCGGGACAGGGCCACTGGTGAGCAGTTCTTC
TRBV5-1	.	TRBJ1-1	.	CASSFDSNEAFF	TGCGCCAGCAGCTTTGACAGTAATGAAGCTTTCTTT
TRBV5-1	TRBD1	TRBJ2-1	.	CASSLAGQGAGNEQFF	TGCGCCAGCAGCTTAGCGGGACAGGGGGCTGGCAATGAGCAGTTCTTC